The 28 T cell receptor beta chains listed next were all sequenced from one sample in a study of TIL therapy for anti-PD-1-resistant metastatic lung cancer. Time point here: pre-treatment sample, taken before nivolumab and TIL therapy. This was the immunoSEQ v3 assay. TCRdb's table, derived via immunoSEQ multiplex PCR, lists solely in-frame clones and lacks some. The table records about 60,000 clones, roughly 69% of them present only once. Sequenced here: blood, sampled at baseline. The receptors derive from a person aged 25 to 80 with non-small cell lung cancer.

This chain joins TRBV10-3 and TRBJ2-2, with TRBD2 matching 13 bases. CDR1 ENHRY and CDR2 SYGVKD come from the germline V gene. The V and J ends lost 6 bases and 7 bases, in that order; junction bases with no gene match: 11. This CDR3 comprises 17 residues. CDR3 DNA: TGTGCCATCAGGGGAGCCGGACTAGCGGGAGAAGTCGGGGAGCTGTTTTTT. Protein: CAIRGAGLAGEVGELFF.

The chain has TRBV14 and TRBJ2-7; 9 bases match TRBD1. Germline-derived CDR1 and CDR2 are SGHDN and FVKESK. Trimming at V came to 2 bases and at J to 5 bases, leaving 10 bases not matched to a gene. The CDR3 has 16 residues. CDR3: CASSQRGTGIVNEQYF. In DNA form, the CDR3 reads TGTGCCAGCAGCCAAAGGGGGACAGGGATCGTCAACGAGCAGTACTTC. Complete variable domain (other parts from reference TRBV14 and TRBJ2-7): EAGVTQFPSHSVIEKGQTVTLRCDPISGHDNLYWYRRVMGKEIKFLLHFVKESKQDESGMPNNRFLAERTGGTYSTLKVQPAELEDSGVYFCASSQRGTGIVNEQYFGPGTRLTVT.

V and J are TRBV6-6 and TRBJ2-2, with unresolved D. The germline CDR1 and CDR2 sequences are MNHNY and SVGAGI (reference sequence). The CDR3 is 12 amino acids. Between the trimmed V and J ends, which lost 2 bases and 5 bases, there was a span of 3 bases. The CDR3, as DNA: TGTGCCAGCAGTTACAAAACCGGGGAGCTGTTTTTT. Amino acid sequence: CASSYKTGELFF.

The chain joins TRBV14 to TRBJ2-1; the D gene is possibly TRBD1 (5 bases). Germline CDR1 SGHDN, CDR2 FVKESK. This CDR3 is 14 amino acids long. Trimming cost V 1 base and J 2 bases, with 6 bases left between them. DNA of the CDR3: TGTGCCAGCAGCCAAGCAGGGACCTACAATGAGCAGTTCTTC. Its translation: CASSQAGTYNEQFF.

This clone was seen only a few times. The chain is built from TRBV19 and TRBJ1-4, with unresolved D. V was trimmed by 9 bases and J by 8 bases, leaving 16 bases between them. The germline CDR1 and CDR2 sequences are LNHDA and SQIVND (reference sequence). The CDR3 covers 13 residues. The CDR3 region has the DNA TGTGCCAGCCGTTCTTTCGATTACGAAAAACTGTTTTTT. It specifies CASRSFDYEKLFF.

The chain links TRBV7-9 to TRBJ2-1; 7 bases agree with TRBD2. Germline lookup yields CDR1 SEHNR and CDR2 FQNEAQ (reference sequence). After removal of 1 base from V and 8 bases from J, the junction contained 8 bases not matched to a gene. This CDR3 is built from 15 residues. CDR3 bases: TGTGCCAGCAGCTTAGAAGGGGACTATGGGGATGAGCAGTTCTTC. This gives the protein CASSLEGDYGDEQFF. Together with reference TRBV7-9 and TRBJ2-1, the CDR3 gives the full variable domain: DTGVSQNPRHKITKRGQNVTFRCDPISEHNRLYWYRQTLGQGPEFLTYFQNEAQLEKSRLLSDRFSAERPKGSFSTLEIQRTEQGDSAMYLCASSLEGDYGDEQFFGPGTRLTVL.

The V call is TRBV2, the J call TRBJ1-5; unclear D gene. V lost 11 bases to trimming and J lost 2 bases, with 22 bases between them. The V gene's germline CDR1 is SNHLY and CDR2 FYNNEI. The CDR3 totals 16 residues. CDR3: CASEDPRAVGNQPQHF. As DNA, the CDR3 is TGTGCCTCCGAAGATCCGAGGGCGGTGGGCAATCAGCCCCAGCATTTT.

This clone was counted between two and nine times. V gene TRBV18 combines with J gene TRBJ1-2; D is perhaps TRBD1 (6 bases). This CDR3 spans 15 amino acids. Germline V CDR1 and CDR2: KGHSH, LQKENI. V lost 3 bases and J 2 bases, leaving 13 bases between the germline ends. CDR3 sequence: CASSPSAGENYGYTF. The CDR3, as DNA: TGTGCCAGCTCACCTAGCGCAGGGGAAAACTATGGCTACACCTTC.

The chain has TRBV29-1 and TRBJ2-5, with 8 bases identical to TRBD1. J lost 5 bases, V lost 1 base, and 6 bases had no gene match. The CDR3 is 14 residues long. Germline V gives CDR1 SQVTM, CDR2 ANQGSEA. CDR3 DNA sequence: TGCAGCGTTGAAGGATCAGGGGGCCGGGAGACCCAGTACTTC. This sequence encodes CSVEGSGGRETQYF.

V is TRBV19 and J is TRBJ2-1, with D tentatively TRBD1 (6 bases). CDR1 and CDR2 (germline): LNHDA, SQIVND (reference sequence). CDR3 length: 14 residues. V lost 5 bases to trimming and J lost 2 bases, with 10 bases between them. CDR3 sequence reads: CASSVTGPYNEQFF. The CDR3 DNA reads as TGTGCCAGTAGTGTTACAGGGCCCTACAATGAGCAGTTCTTC.

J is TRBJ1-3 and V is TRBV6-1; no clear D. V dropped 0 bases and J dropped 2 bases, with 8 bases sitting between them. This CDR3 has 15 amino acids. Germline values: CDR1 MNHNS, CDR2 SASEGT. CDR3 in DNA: TGTGCCAGCAGTGAAGCTTCTTGGGCTGGAAACACCATATATTTT. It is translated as CASSEASWAGNTIYF.

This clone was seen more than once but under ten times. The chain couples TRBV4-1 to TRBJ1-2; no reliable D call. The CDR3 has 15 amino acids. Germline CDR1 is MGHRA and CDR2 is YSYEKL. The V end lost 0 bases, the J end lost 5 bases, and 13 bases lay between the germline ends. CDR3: CASSQDVWGGYGYTF. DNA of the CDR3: TGCGCCAGCAGCCAAGATGTTTGGGGAGGGTATGGCTACACCTTC.

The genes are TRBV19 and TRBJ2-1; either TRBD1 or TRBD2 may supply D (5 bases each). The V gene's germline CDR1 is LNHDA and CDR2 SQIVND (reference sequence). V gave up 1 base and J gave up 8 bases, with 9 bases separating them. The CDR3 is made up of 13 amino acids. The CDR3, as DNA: TGTGCCAGTAGTATAGCAGGGACCGATGAGCAGTTCTTC. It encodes CASSIAGTDEQFF.

DNA for the CDR3: TGCGCCAGCAGCCCACCGGGACAGGGGTACTATGGCTACACCTTC. Amino acids: CASSPPGQGYYGYTF. This chain uses TRBV4-1 with TRBJ1-2; 10 nucleotides line up with TRBD1. Germline V gene sequence: CDR1 MGHRA, CDR2 YSYEKL. The length of the CDR3 is 15 residues. Germline trimming cut 4 bases from V and 3 bases from J; bases unmatched to any gene: 5.

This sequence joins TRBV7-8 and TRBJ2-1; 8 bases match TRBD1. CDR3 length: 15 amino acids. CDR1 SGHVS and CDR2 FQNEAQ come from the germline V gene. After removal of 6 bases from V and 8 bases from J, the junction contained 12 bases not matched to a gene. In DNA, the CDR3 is TGTGCCAGCAGGAAGACAGGGGCATCCCTCGATGAGCAGTTCTTC. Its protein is CASRKTGASLDEQFF.

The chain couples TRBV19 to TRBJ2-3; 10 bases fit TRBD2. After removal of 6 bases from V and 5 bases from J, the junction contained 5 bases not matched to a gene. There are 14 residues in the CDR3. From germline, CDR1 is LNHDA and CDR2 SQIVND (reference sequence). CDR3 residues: CASSLAGGRDTQYF. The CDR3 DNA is TGTGCCAGTAGCTTAGCGGGAGGTAGAGATACGCAGTATTTT. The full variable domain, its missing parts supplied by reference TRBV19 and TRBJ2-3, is DGGITQSPKYLFRKEGQNVTLSCEQNLNHDAMYWYRQDPGQGLRLIYYSQIVNDFQKGDIAEGYSVSREKKESFPLTVTSAQKNPTAFYLCASSLAGGRDTQYFGPGTRLTVL.

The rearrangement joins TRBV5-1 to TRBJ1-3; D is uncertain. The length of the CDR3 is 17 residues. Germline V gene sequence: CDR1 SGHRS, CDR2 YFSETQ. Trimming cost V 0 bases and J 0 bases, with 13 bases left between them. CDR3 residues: CASSLVGTRSSGNTIYF. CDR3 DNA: TGCGCCAGCAGCTTGGTGGGCACCCGGAGCTCTGGAAACACCATATATTTT.

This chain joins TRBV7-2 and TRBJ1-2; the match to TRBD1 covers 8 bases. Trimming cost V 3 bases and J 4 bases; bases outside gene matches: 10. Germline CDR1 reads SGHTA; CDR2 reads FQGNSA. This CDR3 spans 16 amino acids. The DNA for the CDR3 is TGTGCCAGCAGCTTGGACAGGGTCCAATCCAGCTATGGCTACACCTTC. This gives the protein CASSLDRVQSSYGYTF.

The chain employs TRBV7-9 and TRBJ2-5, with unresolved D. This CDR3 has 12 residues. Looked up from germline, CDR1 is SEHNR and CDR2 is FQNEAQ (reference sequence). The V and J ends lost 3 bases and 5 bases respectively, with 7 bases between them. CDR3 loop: CASSFNRETQYF. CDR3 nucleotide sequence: TGTGCCAGCAGCTTTAACCGGGAGACCCAGTACTTC.

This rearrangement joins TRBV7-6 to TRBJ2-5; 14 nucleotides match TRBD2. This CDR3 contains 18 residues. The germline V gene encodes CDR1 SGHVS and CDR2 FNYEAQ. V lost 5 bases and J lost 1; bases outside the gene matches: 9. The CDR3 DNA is TGTGCCAGCAGCCGCGCTAGGACTAGCGGGGGGAGCCAAGAGACCCAGTACTTC. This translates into CASSRARTSGGSQETQYF.

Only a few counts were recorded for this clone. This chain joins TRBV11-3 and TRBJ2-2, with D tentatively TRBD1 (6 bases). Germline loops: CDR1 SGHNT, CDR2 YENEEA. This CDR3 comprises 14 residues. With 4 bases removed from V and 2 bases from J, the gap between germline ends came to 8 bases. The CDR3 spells CASSSDRNTGELFF. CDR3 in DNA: TGTGCCAGCAGCTCGGACAGAAACACCGGGGAGCTGTTTTTT.

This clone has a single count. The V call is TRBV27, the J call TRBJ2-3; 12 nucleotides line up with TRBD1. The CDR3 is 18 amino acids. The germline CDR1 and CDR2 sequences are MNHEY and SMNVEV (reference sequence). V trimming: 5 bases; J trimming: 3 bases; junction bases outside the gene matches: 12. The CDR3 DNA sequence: TGTGCCAGCAGTCCGGGACAGGGGGCGAGGTATGGTACAGATACGCAGTATTTT. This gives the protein CASSPGQGARYGTDTQYF.

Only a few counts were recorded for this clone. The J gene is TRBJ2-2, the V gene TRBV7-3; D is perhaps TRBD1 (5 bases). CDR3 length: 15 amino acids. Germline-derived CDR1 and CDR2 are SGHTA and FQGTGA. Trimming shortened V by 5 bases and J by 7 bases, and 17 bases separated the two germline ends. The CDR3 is CASSISGPQGGELFF. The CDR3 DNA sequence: TGTGCCAGCAGCATATCCGGGCCCCAGGGCGGGGAGCTGTTTTTT.

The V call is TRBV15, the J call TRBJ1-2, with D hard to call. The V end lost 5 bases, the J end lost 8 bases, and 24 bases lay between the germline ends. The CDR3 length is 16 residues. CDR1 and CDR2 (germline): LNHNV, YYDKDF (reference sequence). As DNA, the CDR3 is TGTGCCACCAGCGAGTCCTGGGAAGGGTCCCACCGGGGCTACACCTTC. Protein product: CATSESWEGSHRGYTF.

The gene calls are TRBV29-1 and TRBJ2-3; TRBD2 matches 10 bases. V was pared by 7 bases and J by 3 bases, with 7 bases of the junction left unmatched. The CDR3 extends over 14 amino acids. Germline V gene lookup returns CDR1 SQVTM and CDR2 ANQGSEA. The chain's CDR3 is CSGSLAGVTDTQYF. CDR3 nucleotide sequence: TGCAGCGGCTCGCTAGCGGGAGTTACAGATACGCAGTATTTT.

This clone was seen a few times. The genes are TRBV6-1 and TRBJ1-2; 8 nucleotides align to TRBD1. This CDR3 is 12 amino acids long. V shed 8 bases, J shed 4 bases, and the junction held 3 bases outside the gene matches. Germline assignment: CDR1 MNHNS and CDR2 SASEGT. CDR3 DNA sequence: TGTGCCAGCGGGGACAGGTCCTATGGCTACACCTTC. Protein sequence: CASGDRSYGYTF.

DNA for the CDR3: TGCGCCAGCAGACCCTCTAGCGGGGGGGCGGGAGATACGCAGTATTTT. It codes for CASRPSSGGAGDTQYF. V gene TRBV10-2 combines with J gene TRBJ2-3; 12 bases agree with TRBD2. Trimming cost V 6 bases and J 5 bases; bases outside gene matches: 9. Germline CDR1 WSHSY, CDR2 SAAADI. This CDR3 contains 16 residues.

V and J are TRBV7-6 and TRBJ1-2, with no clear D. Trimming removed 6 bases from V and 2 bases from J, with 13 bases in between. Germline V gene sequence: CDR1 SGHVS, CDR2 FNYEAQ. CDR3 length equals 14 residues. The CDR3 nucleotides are TGTGCCAGCAGTTCGAGCGCGGGGAACTATGGCTACACCTTC. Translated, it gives CASSSSAGNYGYTF.